This entry describes one T cell receptor beta chain. Its antigen is not identified. cDNA prepared by RNA extraction and subsequent reverse transcription served as the template for sequencing. Sequencing was performed with immunoSEQ multiplex PCR; in TCRdb, only in-frame clones are kept and a portion is missing. Altogether around 300,000 clones are present, 60% being singletons, with the ten largest covering 0.75% to 0.95%. Regarding treatment: oral pan-JAK inhibitor, 5-10 mg twice daily. This specimen belongs to a study of CD8+ T cells in alopecia areata. Study-wide background: The drug, oral tofacitinib, was given to treated patients at 5 to 10 mg twice daily.

The V gene lost 1 base and the J gene lost 0 bases, with 13 bases spanning the gap. The CDR3 runs to 16 residues. Per germline, CDR1 GTSNPN and CDR2 SVGIG (reference sequence). Findings and limits, study-wide: There were many expanded lesional clones persisting in scalp and blood during tofacitinib.

This specimen was CD4+ T cells sorted from blood, taken at roughly week 52, from a patient treated with tofacitinib. The rearrangement uses TRBV30 and TRBJ2-1, with a possible D match to TRBD1 (6 bases). This TCR came from a human donor with alopecia areata. The DNA for the CDR3 is TGTGCCTGGAGTGGGGGGCCGACAGCCTCCTACAATGAGCAGTTCTTC. Encoded protein: CAWSGGPTASYNEQFF.